What follows are 25 T cell receptor beta chains derived from one specimen sequenced in a study of blood T cell repertoires in COVID-19. Assay used: immunoSEQ multiplex PCR; TCRdb lists only in-frame clones, some missing. The profile covers approximately 180,000 clones, with approximately 82% appearing a single time and more than 4% taken by the ten largest. Sequences were obtained from PBMCs or T cells enriched from blood (not recorded which). The receptors derive from a woman aged 60-75 years with acute COVID-19.

The rearrangement uses TRBV19 and TRBJ1-1, with D perhaps matching TRBD1 (5 bases). The CDR3 runs 16 residues. Trimming shortened V by 7 bases and J by 1 base, and 19 bases separated the two germline ends. From germline, CDR1 is LNHDA and CDR2 SQIVND (reference sequence). CDR3 coding DNA: TGTGCCAGTACCGGCAGCCCGGGACTCACGAACACTGAAGCTTTCTTT. Protein sequence: CASTGSPGLTNTEAFF.

The genes are TRBV11-2 and TRBJ1-5; 7 positions agree with TRBD1. The length of the CDR3 is 18 residues. Looked up from germline, CDR1 is SGHAT and CDR2 is FQNNGV. V gave up 5 bases and J gave up 0 bases; unmatched junction bases: 13. The CDR3 DNA reads TGTGCCAGCAGCCCCGTCCCGGACAGGCACTATAGCAATCAGCCCCAGCATTTT. This gives the protein CASSPVPDRHYSNQPQHF.

The chain couples TRBV3-1 (or the pseudogene TRBV3-2) to TRBJ2-5, with no clear D. V was pared by 4 bases and J by 2 bases, with 11 bases between. The V gene's germline CDR1 is LGHDT and CDR2 YNNKEL (reference sequence). The CDR3 is 14 residues long. The CDR3 nucleotides read TGTGCCAGCAGCCCCCCTCGAGATCAAGAGACCCAGTACTTC. This gives the protein CASSPPRDQETQYF.

V is TRBV5-6 and J is TRBJ2-5, with 8 bases lining up with TRBD2. The CDR3 length is 18 residues. Trimming cost V 5 bases and J 5 bases; bases outside gene matches: 20. Germline lookup yields CDR1 SGHDT and CDR2 YYEEEE. In nucleotides, the CDR3 is TGTGCCAGCAGTACTGGTGCCAGGCGGACTAGCAGGCCGGAGACCCAGTACTTC. Amino acids: CASSTGARRTSRPETQYF.

The chain carries TRBV6-5 and TRBJ1-1; 7 positions agree with TRBD1. In germline, CDR1 is MNHEY, CDR2 SVGAGI. The length of the CDR3 is 14 residues. With V trimmed by 6 bases and J by 1 base, 5 bases remained unmatched. CDR3 region: CASSLDRQNTEAFF. The CDR3 DNA reads as TGTGCCAGCAGCCTGGACAGGCAGAACACTGAAGCTTTCTTT.

The rearrangement joins TRBV30 to TRBJ2-7, with 8 nucleotides matching TRBD1. Germline V gene lookup returns CDR1 GTSNPN and CDR2 SVGIG (reference sequence). The junction had 7 bases not matched to a gene; V was cut back by 3 bases and J by 0 bases. The CDR3 length is 15 residues. CDR3 loop: CAWRVTGVLSYEQYF. The DNA of the CDR3 is TGTGCCTGGAGAGTGACAGGGGTCCTCTCCTACGAGCAGTACTTC. Supplemented by reference TRBV30 and TRBJ2-7, the full variable domain reads SQTIHQWPATLVQPVGSPLSLECTVEGTSNPNLYWYRQAAGRGLQLLFYSVGIGQISSEVPQNLSASRPQDRQFILSSKKLLLSDSGFYLCAWRVTGVLSYEQYFGPGTRLTVT.

The rearrangement joins TRBV29-1 to TRBJ2-7, with a tentative D call TRBD1 (6 bases). The V gene lost 1 base and the J gene lost 5 bases, with 12 bases spanning the gap. CDR3 length: 13 residues. Germline V gives CDR1 SQVTM, CDR2 ANQGSEA. CDR3 nucleotide sequence: TGCAGCGTTGAAGGTACAGGGCTACACGAGCAGTACTTC. Protein product: CSVEGTGLHEQYF.

The V call is TRBV5-6, the J call TRBJ2-7; the match to TRBD2 covers 11 bases. V gave up 5 bases and J gave up 3 bases; unmatched junction bases: 7. CDR1 and CDR2 from the germline V gene are SGHDT and YYEEEE. The CDR3 contains 15 residues. CDR3 region: CASRGGLAAFYEQYF. The CDR3 DNA reads as TGTGCCAGCAGGGGGGGACTAGCGGCATTCTACGAGCAGTACTTC.

V usage is TRBV7-2 and J usage is TRBJ1-4; maybe TRBD1 (5 bases). This CDR3 is built from 14 residues. V was cut by 2 bases and J by 7 bases, with 11 bases left in between. Germline lookup yields CDR1 SGHTA and CDR2 FQGNSA. CDR3 loop: CASSLTRGPEKLFF. CDR3 coding DNA: TGTGCCAGCAGCTTAACAAGGGGCCCTGAAAAACTGTTTTTT. The full variable domain, in which reference TRBV7-2 and TRBJ1-4 provide the parts outside the CDR3, is GAGVSQSPSNKVTEKGKDVELRCDPISGHTALYWYRQSLGQGLEFLIYFQGNSAPDKSGLPSDRFSAERTGGSVSTLTIQRTQQEDSAVYLCASSLTRGPEKLFFGSGTQLSVL.

The V gene is TRBV28, the J gene TRBJ1-5, with a possible D match to TRBD1 (5 bases). Deletions cut 8 bases from V and 3 bases from J, with 8 bases between. There are 12 residues in the CDR3. Germline V lookup: CDR1 MDHEN, CDR2 SYDVKM. The CDR3 DNA is TGTGCCAGCGGGGGGAACAATCAGCCCCAGCATTTT. It codes for CASGGNNQPQHF. The complete variable domain, with remaining parts taken from reference TRBV28 and TRBJ1-5, reads DVKVTQSSRYLVKRTGEKVFLECVQDMDHENMFWYRQDPGLGLRLIYFSYDVKMKEKGDIPEGYSVSREKKERFSLILESASTNQTSMYLCASGGNNQPQHFGDGTRLSIL.

This clone was seen only a few times. This chain links TRBV3-1 (or the pseudogene TRBV3-2) with TRBJ1-6, with D unresolved. This CDR3 spans 12 amino acids. CDR1 and CDR2 (germline): LGHDT, YNNKEL (reference sequence). Between the trimmed V and J ends, which lost 2 bases and 12 bases, there was a span of 8 bases. The CDR3 here is CASSQQSGPLHF. As DNA, the CDR3 is TGTGCCAGCAGCCAACAATCAGGACCCCTCCACTTT.

V gene TRBV30 combines with J gene TRBJ2-2; D is uncertain. V lost 5 bases to trimming and J lost 8 bases, with 9 bases between them. CDR3 size: 11 residues. CDR1 GTSNPN and CDR2 SVGIG come from the germline V gene (reference sequence). The CDR3 protein is CAWQALGELFF. The CDR3 DNA reads as TGTGCCTGGCAGGCGCTAGGGGAGCTGTTTTTT.

This clone was recorded a few times. Here the CDR3 reads CASSYSMRTYSNQPQHF. The CDR3 DNA sequence: TGTGCCAGCAGTTACTCGATGCGTACTTATAGCAATCAGCCCCAGCATTTT. The chain employs TRBV6-2 or TRBV6-3 and TRBJ1-5; D unclear. V shed 0 bases and J shed 0 bases, with 12 bases lying between them. CDR3 length: 17 amino acids. CDR1 is MNHEY and CDR2 is SVGEGT in the germline V gene.

The chain has TRBV19 and TRBJ2-7; tentatively, D is TRBD2 (5 bases). The CDR3 totals 13 residues. Germline CDR1 is LNHDA and CDR2 is SQIVND (reference sequence). V was pared by 7 bases and J by 0 bases, with 10 bases between. The DNA of the CDR3 is TGTGCCAGTAAGCCGGGGTCCTCCTACGAGCAGTACTTC. This translates into CASKPGSSYEQYF.

The chain has TRBV15 and TRBJ1-5; D call uncertain. V lost 6 bases, J lost 0 bases, and 6 bases lay in between. The CDR3 runs to 13 residues. CDR1 is LNHNV, CDR2 YYDKDF, per germline (reference sequence). The CDR3 protein is CATSTNSNQPQHF. CDR3 nucleotide sequence: TGTGCCACCAGTACAAATAGCAATCAGCCCCAGCATTTT.

V usage is TRBV2 and J usage is TRBJ1-5, with TRBD1 matching 7 bases. V shed 10 bases, J shed 2 bases, and the junction held 8 bases outside the gene matches. Germline CDR1 is SNHLY and CDR2 is FYNNEI. The length of the CDR3 is 14 residues. DNA of the CDR3: TGTGCCACCCCACGCAGGGGGGGCAATCAGCCCCAGCATTTT. Translated: CATPRRGGNQPQHF.

The chain has TRBV4-2 and TRBJ2-3, with 8 nucleotides matching TRBD2. Per the germline V gene, CDR1 is LGHNA and CDR2 is YNFKEQ. Unmatched junction bases numbered 6, after V lost 1 base and J lost 6 bases. This CDR3 contains 15 residues. CDR3 residues: CASSQGDGRGDTQYF. In DNA form, the CDR3 reads TGTGCCAGCAGCCAAGGTGACGGGAGGGGGGATACGCAGTATTTT.

The chain joins TRBV19 to TRBJ2-3; the match to TRBD2 covers 10 bases. The CDR3 runs to 16 residues. Germline V gene lookup returns CDR1 LNHDA and CDR2 SQIVND (reference sequence). The V gene end was trimmed by 4 bases and the J gene end by 2 bases; junction bases not matched to a gene: 6. The CDR3 DNA follows: TGTGCCAGTAGTAGCGGACTAGCGGCGATCACAGATACGCAGTATTTT. Translated: CASSSGLAAITDTQYF.

This chain connects TRBV2 to TRBJ2-1, with TRBD2 matching 12 bases. CDR3 size: 14 residues. With 6 bases clipped from V and 7 bases from J, the junction kept 4 bases outside the gene matches. Looked up from germline, CDR1 is SNHLY and CDR2 is FYNNEI. The CDR3 region has the DNA TGTGCCAGCAGGCCTAGCGGGAGGGAGAATGAGCAGTTCTTC. It translates to CASRPSGRENEQFF.

Turning to this clone: In the same sample, other DNA sequences code for this CDR3. The CDR3 DNA is TGTGCCAGTAGTACAGGACAGGGTAGGGAAAAACTGTTTTTT. This gives the protein CASSTGQGREKLFF. The V gene is TRBV19, the J gene TRBJ1-4; 8 positions match TRBD1. This CDR3 is built from 14 residues. The V gene's germline CDR1 is LNHDA and CDR2 SQIVND (reference sequence). V lost 4 bases to trimming and J lost 8 bases; unmatched junction nucleotides: 6.

This chain joins TRBV7-2 and TRBJ1-1, with D tentatively TRBD1 (6 bases). This CDR3 has 15 residues. Germline-derived CDR1 and CDR2 are SGHTA and FQGNSA. V was trimmed by 2 bases and J by 2 bases, leaving 12 bases between them. This CDR3 reads CASSLSGVRNTEAFF. The CDR3 DNA reads TGTGCCAGCAGCTTATCAGGGGTCCGTAACACTGAAGCTTTCTTT.

The chain joins TRBV5-8 to TRBJ1-6, with D perhaps matching TRBD1 (6 bases). Trimming shortened V by 5 bases and J by 8 bases, and 8 bases separated the two germline ends. The CDR3 consists of 12 residues. Germline-derived CDR1 and CDR2 are SGHTS and YDEGEE. The CDR3 bases are TGTGCCAGCAGACAGGGATATTCACCCCTCCACTTT. Translation gives CASRQGYSPLHF.

The gene calls are TRBV12-5 and TRBJ1-1, with TRBD1 as a possible D gene (5 bases). Germline values: CDR1 LGHNT, CDR2 FRNRAP. Trimming left V 1 base short and J 1 base short, with 10 bases between. The CDR3 extends over 15 amino acids. The CDR3 DNA is TGTGCTAGTGGTTTGGCAGGGAGGAAGAACACTGAAGCTTTCTTT. Translated: CASGLAGRKNTEAFF.

This clone was observed a single time. V and J are TRBV4-3 and TRBJ2-7; maybe TRBD2 (5 bases). Germline V gene data show CDR1 as LGHNA and CDR2 as YSLEER. Trimming took off 3 bases at V and 6 bases at J, with 18 bases between the two ends. The CDR3 covers 15 residues. Here the CDR3 DNA reads TGCGCCAGCAGCCAGGACTCTTTCTATGTCTCCGAGCAGTACTTC. This gives the protein CASSQDSFYVSEQYF.

V and J are TRBV9 and TRBJ1-1; 7 positions match TRBD1. The germline V gene encodes CDR1 SGDLS and CDR2 YYNGEE. This CDR3 comprises 14 residues. Losses at the gene ends were 4 bases for V and 5 bases for J; bases not matched to a gene: 8. The DNA of the CDR3 is TGTGCCAGCAGCCTAAGACAGGGCCGAACTGAAGCTTTCTTT. Protein sequence: CASSLRQGRTEAFF.